The entry below describes one T cell receptor beta chain. Amplified TCR beta CDR3 regions came from RNA transcripts. Researchers ran a first-round RT-PCR on the TCR CDR3 using the HTBI primer set. TCRdb called the multiplex PCR reads again in MiXCR, with one record for every CDR3 protein. Among more than 300,000 distinct CDR3 sequences, under 20% were seen once, and the ten largest hold around two fifths. The sample originates from a study of T cells in Graves' hyperthyroidism and ophthalmopathy. The CDR3 runs to 13 residues. The ends were cut back, 0 bases at V and 5 bases at J, with 10 bases in the middle. Germline values: CDR1 SQVTM, CDR2 ANQGSEA.

This sequence was found in a man aged 18 to 35 with Graves' ophthalmopathy. The chain joins TRBV29-1 to TRBJ1-1, with D perhaps matching TRBD1 (5 bases). Sequenced: blood. CDR3 sequence: CSVEDRVETEAFF. The DNA for the CDR3 is TGCAGCGTTGAAGACAGGGTTGAAACTGAAGCTTTCTTT.